This T cell receptor beta chain was sequenced during a study of T cell responses to AZD1222 COVID-19 vaccine. Broader study findings: It was only 6 or 7 AZD1222 recipients who were seropositive at baseline. Donors were largely white British and mainly female; clonal diversity was possibly underestimated. Among vaccine-associated CD4 TCRs, coverage spanned spike, with dominance at 160-218 and 743-854.

This clone was observed once. The antigen remains undetermined. Data came from immunoSEQ multiplex PCR; TCRdb stores just in-frame clones and leaves some out. The table includes 190,000 or so clones, roughly 92% detected once. This CDR3 has 16 residues. The ends were cut back, 0 bases at V and 5 bases at J, with 13 bases in the middle. The V gene's germline CDR1 is LGHNA and CDR2 YSLEER. The TCR sequence derives from an adult who received the AZD1222 COVID-19 vaccine. Specimen: peripheral blood, collected 28 days after the second AZD1222 dose. The chain employs TRBV4-3 and TRBJ1-4, with D tentatively TRBD1 (6 bases). CDR3 coding DNA: TGCGCCAGCAGCCAAGACAGCCCAGGGGCCAATGAAAAACTGTTTTTT. This encodes CASSQDSPGANEKLFF.